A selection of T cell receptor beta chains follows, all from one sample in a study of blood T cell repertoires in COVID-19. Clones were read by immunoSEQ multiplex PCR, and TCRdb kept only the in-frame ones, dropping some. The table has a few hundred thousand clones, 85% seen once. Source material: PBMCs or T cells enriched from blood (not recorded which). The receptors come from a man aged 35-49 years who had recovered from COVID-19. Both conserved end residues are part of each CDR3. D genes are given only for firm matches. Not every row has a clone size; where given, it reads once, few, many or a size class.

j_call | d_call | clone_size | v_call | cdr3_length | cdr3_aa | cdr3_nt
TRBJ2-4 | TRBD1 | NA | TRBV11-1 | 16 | CASSPGTGEAKNIQYF | TGTGCCAGCAGCCCGGGGACAGGTGAAGCCAAAAACATTCAGTACTTC
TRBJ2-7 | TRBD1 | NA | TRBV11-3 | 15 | CASSQGQGVHYEQYF | TGTGCCAGCAGTCAGGGACAGGGGGTCCACTACGAGCAGTACTTC
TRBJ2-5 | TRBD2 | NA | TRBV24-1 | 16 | CATSAGREGRQETQYF | TGTGCCACCAGTGCCGGGAGGGAGGGTCGGCAAGAGACCCAGTACTTC
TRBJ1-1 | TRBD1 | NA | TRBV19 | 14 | CASSPSGGSTEAFF | TGTGCCAGTAGTCCCTCAGGGGGTAGCACTGAAGCTTTCTTT
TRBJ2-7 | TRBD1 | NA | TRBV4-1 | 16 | CASSQATGGLFYEQYF | TGCGCCAGCAGCCAAGCAACAGGGGGCTTATTCTACGAGCAGTACTTC
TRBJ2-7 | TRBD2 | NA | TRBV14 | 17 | CASSQGYLAGVKNEQYF | TGTGCCAGCAGCCAAGGGTATCTAGCGGGAGTAAAAAACGAGCAGTACTTC
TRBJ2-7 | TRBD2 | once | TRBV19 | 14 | CASSRTSGTYEQYF | TGTGCCAGTAGTCGGACTAGCGGAACCTACGAGCAGTACTTC
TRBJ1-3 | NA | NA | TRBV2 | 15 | CASAREGIAGNTIYF | TGTGCCAGCGCCCGGGAGGGAATAGCTGGAAACACCATATATTTT
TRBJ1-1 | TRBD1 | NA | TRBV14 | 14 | CASSRDRDGTEAFF | TGTGCCAGCAGCCGTGACAGGGACGGCACTGAAGCTTTCTTT
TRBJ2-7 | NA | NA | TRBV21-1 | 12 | CASRTGVDEQYF | TGTGCCAGCAGGACAGGGGTAGACGAGCAGTACTTC
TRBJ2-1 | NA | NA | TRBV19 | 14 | CASSPGLLYNEQFF | TGTGCCAGTAGTCCAGGACTGCTCTACAATGAGCAGTTCTTC
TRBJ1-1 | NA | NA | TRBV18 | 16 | CASSPRPRSMNTEAFF | TGTGCCAGCTCACCCCGCCCAAGAAGCATGAACACTGAAGCTTTCTTT
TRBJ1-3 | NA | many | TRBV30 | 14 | CAWGGGSSGNTIYF | TGTGCCTGGGGCGGGGGGAGCTCTGGAAACACCATATATTTT
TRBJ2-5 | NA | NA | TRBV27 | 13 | CASSLNSQETQYF | TGTGCCAGCAGTTTAAACAGCCAAGAGACCCAGTACTTC
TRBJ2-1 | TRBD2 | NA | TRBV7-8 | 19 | CASSLGLFSLAGSYNEQFF | TGTGCCAGCAGCTTGGGTTTGTTTAGCCTAGCGGGCTCCTACAATGAGCAGTTCTTC